The 2 T cell receptor beta chains below all came from one sample that was sequenced in a study of T cells expressing NK-cell markers. TCRdb re-called the 5' RACE reads; one entry per CDR3 protein, DNA not given. The sample has roughly 110,000 distinct CDR3 sequences, and its top ten clones hold roughly 18%. Sequenced sample: blood T cells: a sorted CD56 or NKG2C T cell subset, CD4+ or CD8+ T cells, or bulk PBMC T cells (not recorded which). These receptors originate from a woman between 18 and 70 years old in good health.

This chain's CDR3 is CASSEGLNEQFF. The chain carries TRBV6-5 and TRBJ2-1; TCRdb gives TRBD1 as the D gene, but with no DNA this cannot be confirmed. The CDR3 consists of 12 residues. Per the germline V gene, CDR1 is MNHEY and CDR2 is SVGAGI.

This chain links TRBV24-1 with TRBJ2-1; TCRdb designates TRBD1, a call that cannot be tested without DNA. Germline CDR1 and CDR2: KGHDR and SFDVKD. CDR3 length: 12 residues. CDR3 region: CATKGGYNEQFF.